The 30 T cell receptor beta chains presented below share a single source sample, sequenced in a study of shared clonotypes between healthy human individuals. The protocol was immunoSEQ multiplex PCR, while the TCRdb copy is restricted to in-frame clones and leaves out a portion. The profile shows about 690,000 clones, roughly 87% of them singletons. The sequenced sample was memory CD8+ T cells from PBMCs. Subset defined: CD45RO+ cells pooled with CCR7-negative TemRA cells. These receptors were obtained from a man between 18 and 29 years old in good health. Some clones in this sample may be carry-over from other donors' samples.

The chain combines TRBV4-3 with TRBJ2-7; D perhaps matches TRBD1 (5 bases). Trimming cost V 0 bases and J 8 bases, with 14 bases left between them. CDR1 and CDR2 from the germline V gene are LGHNA and YSLEER. The CDR3 spans 14 residues. The CDR3 is CASSQDRSGLKQYF. CDR3 DNA sequence: TGCGCCAGCAGCCAAGATCGTTCAGGGTTAAAGCAGTACTTC.

This sequence joins TRBV10-3 and TRBJ2-5; the D gene could be TRBD1 or TRBD2 (6 bases each). In germline, CDR1 is ENHRY, CDR2 SYGVKD. Trimming took off 10 bases at V and 5 bases at J, with 17 bases between the two ends. CDR3 size: 13 residues. The CDR3 region has the DNA TGTGCCACGCTATGGGGGGCGGGGGAGACCCAGTACTTC. Translation: CATLWGAGETQYF.

This clone has only a few counts. The chain links TRBV19 to TRBJ1-1; 9 bases fit TRBD1. The CDR3 has 15 residues. CDR1 is LNHDA, CDR2 SQIVND, per germline (reference sequence). The ends lost 4 bases at V and 1 base at J; junction bases unmatched: 4. CDR3 sequence (DNA): TGTGCCAGTAGTACCGGACAGGGGACGAACACTGAAGCTTTCTTT. Translating it yields CASSTGQGTNTEAFF.

The J gene is TRBJ2-7, the V gene TRBV5-6; 7 bases align to TRBD1. The germline gives CDR1 SGHDT, CDR2 YYEEEE. The junction had 7 bases not matched to a gene; V was cut back by 2 bases and J by 2 bases. This CDR3 has 15 residues. CDR3 sequence reads: CASSFYVGQTYEQYF. The DNA of the CDR3 is TGTGCCAGCAGCTTTTATGTGGGACAGACCTACGAGCAGTACTTC.

The genes are TRBV11-3 and TRBJ2-2; 15 bases align to TRBD2. The CDR3 has 18 amino acids. The germline V gene has CDR1 SGHNT and CDR2 YENEEA. V dropped 5 bases and J dropped 0; count of bases not matched to a gene: 4. The CDR3 DNA follows: TGTGCCAGCAGCCCGGGACTAGCGGGGGGCCCGAACACCGGGGAGCTGTTTTTT. This sequence encodes CASSPGLAGGPNTGELFF.

The chain links TRBV7-9 to TRBJ2-7; D unclear. The V end lost 0 bases, the J end lost 2 bases, and 8 bases lay between the germline ends. Germline CDR1 is SEHNR and CDR2 is FQNEAQ (reference sequence). CDR3 length equals 14 residues. CDR3 amino acids: CASSLALTPYEQYF. CDR3 DNA sequence: TGTGCCAGCAGCTTAGCGCTGACCCCCTACGAGCAGTACTTC.

The gene calls are TRBV6-5 and TRBJ2-2; a possible D gene is TRBD1 (6 bases). Germline V gene data show CDR1 as MNHEY and CDR2 as SVGAGI. The CDR3 spans 15 residues. Trimming stripped 5 bases from V and 7 bases from J, with 17 bases between. The CDR3 bases are TGTGCCAGCAGTACACGGGACATTTGGTACGGGGAGCTGTTTTTT. Protein: CASSTRDIWYGELFF.

The chain links TRBV29-1 to TRBJ2-7; possibly TRBD1 for D (6 bases). This CDR3 contains 11 residues. V lost 6 bases and J 6 bases, leaving 12 bases between the germline ends. From germline, CDR1 is SQVTM and CDR2 ANQGSEA. This CDR3 is CSVDSLGEQYF. Written as DNA, the CDR3 is TGCAGCGTGGACAGTCTAGGCGAGCAGTACTTC.

This chain joins TRBV2 and TRBJ2-5; 9 bases are a match to TRBD1. The J segment lost 10 bases and the V segment lost 3 bases, leaving 12 bases of the junction unmatched. CDR3 length equals 15 residues. Germline CDR1 SNHLY, CDR2 FYNNEI. In DNA form, the CDR3 reads TGTGCCAGCAGTGACCCGTCCGGGACAGGGCAGGACCAGTACTTC. It is translated as CASSDPSGTGQDQYF.

This chain connects TRBV7-9 to TRBJ1-1; 8 bases fit TRBD1. The CDR3 runs to 14 residues. Trimming took 6 bases from V and 4 from J; bases not matched to a gene: 7. Germline V CDR1 and CDR2: SEHNR, FQNEAQ (reference sequence). The CDR3 DNA follows: TGTGCCAGCAGTCCACGACAGGGGATCACTGAAGCTTTCTTT. This sequence encodes CASSPRQGITEAFF.

The chain combines TRBV7-8 with TRBJ1-2, with TRBD1 matching over 10 bases. The ends lost 5 bases at V and 4 bases at J; junction bases unmatched: 10. From germline, CDR1 is SGHVS and CDR2 FQNEAQ. The CDR3 totals 16 residues. CDR3 DNA sequence: TGTGCCAGCAGCAGACCGCGGGACAGGGGATCCTATGGCTACACCTTC. Translated, it gives CASSRPRDRGSYGYTF.

The chain recombines TRBV10-3 with TRBJ2-1; D may correspond to TRBD1 or TRBD2 (5 bases each). The CDR3 loop spans 12 amino acids. The germline gives CDR1 ENHRY, CDR2 SYGVKD. V was pared by 6 bases and J by 8 bases, with 11 bases between. CDR3 in amino acids: CAISPGAHEQFF. CDR3 in DNA: TGTGCCATCAGCCCCGGGGCCCATGAGCAGTTCTTC.

This clone was detected a few times. The chain is built from TRBV19 and TRBJ2-7, with 9 nucleotides matching TRBD2. The CDR3 runs to 14 residues. Trimming cost V 3 bases and J 5 bases; bases outside gene matches: 5. The germline gives CDR1 LNHDA, CDR2 SQIVND (reference sequence). The DNA of the CDR3 is TGTGCCAGTAGTATCCTAGCGGGATGGGACGAGCAGTACTTC. It is translated as CASSILAGWDEQYF.

This rearrangement joins TRBV4-1 to TRBJ2-5; D uncertain. The V gene's germline CDR1 is MGHRA and CDR2 YSYEKL. The length of the CDR3 is 17 residues. V lost 3 bases and J 1 base, leaving 18 bases between the germline ends. DNA for the CDR3: TGCGCCAGCAGCCAGTCCGGACCGGGCAAGATCCAAGAGACCCAGTACTTC. This gives the protein CASSQSGPGKIQETQYF.

V and J are TRBV5-8 and TRBJ1-1; D unclear. V lost 2 bases, J lost 5 bases, and 10 bases lay in between. This CDR3 comprises 13 residues. CDR1 and CDR2 from the germline V gene are SGHTS and YDEGEE. The CDR3 DNA sequence: TGTGCCAGCAGCTTCGCACACGGGACTGAAGCTTTCTTT. Its translation: CASSFAHGTEAFF. The whole variable domain, remainder taken from reference TRBV5-8 and TRBJ1-1, is EAGVTQSPTHLIKTRGQQATLRCSPISGHTSVYWYQQALGLGLQFLLWYDEGEERNRGNFPPRFSGRQFPNYSSELNVNALELEDSALYLCASSFAHGTEAFFGQGTRLTVV.

This rearrangement joins TRBV19 to TRBJ2-1; D gene ambiguous. V was cut by 2 bases and J by 8 bases, with 22 bases left in between. The CDR3 is 17 residues long. Looked up from germline, CDR1 is LNHDA and CDR2 is SQIVND (reference sequence). The CDR3 here is CASSISLEPHPGDEQFF. The CDR3 DNA sequence: TGTGCCAGTAGTATATCGCTAGAACCCCACCCAGGCGATGAGCAGTTCTTC.

The chain employs TRBV9 and TRBJ2-7; perhaps TRBD2 as D (6 bases). Per germline, CDR1 SGDLS and CDR2 YYNGEE. The CDR3 totals 15 residues. V gave up 4 bases and J gave up 3 bases, with 17 bases separating them. CDR3 in amino acids: CASSPEGTPFYEQYF. The CDR3 region has the DNA TGTGCCAGCAGCCCCGAGGGGACTCCGTTCTACGAGCAGTACTTC.

This clone was detected only a few times. This sequence joins TRBV28 and TRBJ1-1, with D unclear. V was pared by 3 bases and J by 2 bases, with 7 bases between. Per germline, CDR1 MDHEN and CDR2 SYDVKM. The CDR3 spans 13 residues. In nucleotides, the CDR3 is TGTGCCAGCAGTTTTGTGGTCAACACTGAAGCTTTCTTT. Protein product: CASSFVVNTEAFF.

This clone occurred once. The V call is TRBV28, the J call TRBJ1-2; maybe TRBD1 (5 bases). The V end was cut by 3 bases, the J end by 6 bases, with 11 bases between. The germline V gene has CDR1 MDHEN and CDR2 SYDVKM. The CDR3 totals 13 residues. CDR3 DNA sequence: TGTGCCAGCAGTTTGACAGAAAGGCATGGCTACACCTTC. This encodes CASSLTERHGYTF.

The CDR3 region is CASSFGVLGSNEQFF. CDR3 sequence (DNA): TGTGCCAGCAGTTTCGGGGTTCTGGGCTCCAATGAGCAGTTCTTC. This rearrangement joins TRBV28 to TRBJ2-1, with a possible D match to TRBD2 (5 bases). V lost 3 bases to trimming and J lost 6 bases, with 15 bases between them. The V gene's germline CDR1 is MDHEN and CDR2 SYDVKM. This CDR3 is built from 15 residues.

This clone has only one observation. The rearrangement joins TRBV19 to TRBJ1-1; D call uncertain. The V gene's germline CDR1 is LNHDA and CDR2 SQIVND (reference sequence). V lost 3 bases and J lost 0, with 8 bases in between. This CDR3 region has 14 residues. CDR3 protein: CASSMKGLNTEAFF. The CDR3 coding sequence is TGTGCCAGTAGTATGAAAGGGCTGAACACTGAAGCTTTCTTT.

The chain combines TRBV4-3 with TRBJ2-7, with D unresolved. The CDR3 runs to 15 residues. Germline loops: CDR1 LGHNA, CDR2 YSLEER. The V end was cut by 1 base, the J end by 0 bases, with 10 bases between. CDR3 amino acids: CASSQGQELSYEQYF. The CDR3, as DNA: TGCGCCAGCAGCCAAGGGCAGGAGCTCTCCTACGAGCAGTACTTC.

The chain combines TRBV13 with TRBJ2-2; the D gene is possibly TRBD2 (6 bases). This CDR3 has 15 residues. Trimming removed 1 base from V and 2 bases from J, with 8 bases in between. In germline, CDR1 is PRHDT, CDR2 FYEKMQ (reference sequence). The chain's CDR3 is CASSLAGVNTGELFF. In nucleotides, the CDR3 is TGTGCCAGCAGCTTAGCGGGGGTAAACACCGGGGAGCTGTTTTTT.

The chain uses TRBV27 and TRBJ2-7, with 8 bases that match TRBD1. CDR3 length equals 13 residues. Trimming cost V 6 bases and J 4 bases; bases outside gene matches: 5. Germline V lookup: CDR1 MNHEY, CDR2 SMNVEV (reference sequence). For the CDR3, the DNA is TGTGCCAGCAGCCTGCGGGACAGGTACGAGCAGTACTTC. This translates into CASSLRDRYEQYF.

This rearrangement joins TRBV27 to TRBJ2-2; 9 nucleotides line up with TRBD2. V lost 5 bases and J lost 3; bases outside the gene matches: 10. From germline, CDR1 is MNHEY and CDR2 SMNVEV (reference sequence). The CDR3 is 17 residues long. The DNA for the CDR3 is TGTGCCAGCAGTCGTCTTATGGTAGCGGGGGACACCGGGGAGCTGTTTTTT. It specifies CASSRLMVAGDTGELFF.

This clone was counted at least ten times. V gene TRBV7-3 combines with J gene TRBJ1-1; D ambiguous. Trimming pared 6 bases from V and 0 bases from J, leaving 11 bases between. CDR1 is SGHTA and CDR2 is FQGTGA in the germline V gene. The CDR3 is made up of 14 amino acids. This CDR3 reads CASRPAGLNTEAFF. CDR3 coding DNA: TGTGCCAGCAGACCCGCCGGGTTGAACACTGAAGCTTTCTTT.

Note on this clone: Other DNA sequences in this sample translate to the same CDR3. The rearrangement joins TRBV28 to TRBJ2-5; the D gene could be TRBD1 or TRBD2 (6 bases each). The CDR3 runs 14 residues. Trimming cost V 2 bases and J 5 bases, with 12 bases left between them. Germline V gives CDR1 MDHEN, CDR2 SYDVKM. CDR3 bases: TGTGCCAGCAGTTTAGAAGGGGGGCGGGAGACCCAGTACTTC. Translation gives CASSLEGGRETQYF.

The chain recombines TRBV4-2 with TRBJ2-7, with 10 bases matching TRBD2. Germline trimming cut 3 bases from V and 2 bases from J; bases unmatched to any gene: 7. CDR1 LGHNA and CDR2 YNFKEQ come from the germline V gene. The CDR3 runs to 16 residues. The CDR3 sequence is CASSHEREGPPYEQYF. In DNA, the CDR3 is TGTGCCAGCAGCCATGAGCGGGAGGGCCCCCCCTACGAGCAGTACTTC.

The chain couples TRBV25-1 to TRBJ2-5; possibly TRBD1 for D (5 bases). V shed 3 bases and J shed 4 bases, with 12 bases lying between them. Germline lookup yields CDR1 MGHDK and CDR2 SYGVNS. This CDR3 region has 14 residues. The CDR3 bases are TGTGCCAGCAGTGACTTCAGGGTAGGAGAGACCCAGTACTTC. Translation: CASSDFRVGETQYF.

The CDR3 DNA follows: TGCGCCAGCAGCTCAGGGGGCGCGGGGTATGGCTACACCTTC. Translation gives CASSSGGAGYGYTF. This sequence joins TRBV5-1 and TRBJ1-2; 8 bases align to TRBD1. CDR1 and CDR2 (germline): SGHRS, YFSETQ. V shed 3 bases, J shed 5 bases, and the junction held 6 bases outside the gene matches. This CDR3 spans 14 amino acids. Variable domain in full (rest from reference TRBV5-1 and TRBJ1-2): KAGVTQTPRYLIKTRGQQVTLSCSPISGHRSVSWYQQTPGQGLQFLFEYFSETQRNKGNFPGRFSGRQFSNSRSEMNVSTLELGDSALYLCASSSGGAGYGYTFGSGTRLTVV.